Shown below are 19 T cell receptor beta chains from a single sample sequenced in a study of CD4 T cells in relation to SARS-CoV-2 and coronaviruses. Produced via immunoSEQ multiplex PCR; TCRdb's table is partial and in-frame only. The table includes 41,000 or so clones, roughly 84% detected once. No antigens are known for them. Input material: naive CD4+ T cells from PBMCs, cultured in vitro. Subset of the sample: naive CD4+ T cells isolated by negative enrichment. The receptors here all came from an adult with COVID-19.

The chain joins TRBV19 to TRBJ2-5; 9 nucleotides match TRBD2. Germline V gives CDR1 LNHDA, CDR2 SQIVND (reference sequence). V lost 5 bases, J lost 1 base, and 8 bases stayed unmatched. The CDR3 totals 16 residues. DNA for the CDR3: TGTGCCAGTAGTGTGATAGCGGGAGACTCCCAAGAGACCCAGTACTTC. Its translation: CASSVIAGDSQETQYF.

CDR3 nucleotide sequence: TGTGCCAGCAGTGGCCGCCCTAGCGGGAGGGCCGTCACCGGGGAGCTGTTTTTT. It encodes CASSGRPSGRAVTGELFF. The chain recombines TRBV6-1 with TRBJ2-2, with TRBD2 identical over 12 bases. CDR3 length equals 18 residues. The V gene end was trimmed by 4 bases and the J gene end by 4 bases; junction bases not matched to a gene: 10. Per the germline V gene, CDR1 is MNHNS and CDR2 is SASEGT.

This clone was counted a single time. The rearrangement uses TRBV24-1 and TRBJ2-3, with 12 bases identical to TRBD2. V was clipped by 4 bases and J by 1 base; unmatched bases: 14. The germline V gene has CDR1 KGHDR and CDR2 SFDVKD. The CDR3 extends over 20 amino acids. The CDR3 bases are TGTGCCACCAGTGAGACAGTTATAACGACTAGCGGGAGCGGCACAGATACGCAGTATTTT. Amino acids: CATSETVITTSGSGTDTQYF.

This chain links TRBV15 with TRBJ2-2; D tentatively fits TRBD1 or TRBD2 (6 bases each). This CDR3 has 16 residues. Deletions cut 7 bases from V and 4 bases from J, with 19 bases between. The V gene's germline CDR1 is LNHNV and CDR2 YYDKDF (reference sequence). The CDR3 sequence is CATTPRGDQGTGELFF. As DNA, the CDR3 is TGTGCCACCACGCCGAGGGGGGATCAGGGCACCGGGGAGCTGTTTTTT.

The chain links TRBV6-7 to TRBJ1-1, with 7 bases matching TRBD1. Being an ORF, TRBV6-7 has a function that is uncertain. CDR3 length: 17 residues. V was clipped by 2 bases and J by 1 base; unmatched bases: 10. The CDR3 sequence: CASSYAYRQGENTEAFF. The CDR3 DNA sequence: TGTGCCAGCAGTTACGCCTACAGACAGGGAGAGAACACTGAAGCTTTCTTT.

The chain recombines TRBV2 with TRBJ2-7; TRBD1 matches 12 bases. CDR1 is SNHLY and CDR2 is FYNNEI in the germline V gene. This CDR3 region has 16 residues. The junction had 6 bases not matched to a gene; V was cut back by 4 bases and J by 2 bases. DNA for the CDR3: TGTGCCAGCAGTGCCGGGACAGGGGGCTTTCCCTACGAGCAGTACTTC. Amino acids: CASSAGTGGFPYEQYF.

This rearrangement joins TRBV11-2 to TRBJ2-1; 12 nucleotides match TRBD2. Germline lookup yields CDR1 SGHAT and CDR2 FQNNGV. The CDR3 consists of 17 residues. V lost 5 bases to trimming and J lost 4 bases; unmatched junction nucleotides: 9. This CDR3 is CASSPRLAGASYNEQFF. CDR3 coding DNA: TGTGCCAGCAGCCCCCGACTAGCGGGAGCGTCTTACAATGAGCAGTTCTTC.

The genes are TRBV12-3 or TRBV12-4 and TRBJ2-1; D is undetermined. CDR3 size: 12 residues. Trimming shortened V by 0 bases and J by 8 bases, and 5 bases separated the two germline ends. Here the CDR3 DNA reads TGTGCCAGCAGTTTAGCGCTGTATGAGCAGTTCTTC. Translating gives CASSLALYEQFF.

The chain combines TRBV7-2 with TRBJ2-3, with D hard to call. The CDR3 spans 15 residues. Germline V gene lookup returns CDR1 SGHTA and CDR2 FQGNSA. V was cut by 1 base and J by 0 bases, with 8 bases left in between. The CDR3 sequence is CASSLVGSSTDTQYF. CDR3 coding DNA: TGTGCCAGCAGCTTAGTGGGATCTAGCACAGATACGCAGTATTTT.

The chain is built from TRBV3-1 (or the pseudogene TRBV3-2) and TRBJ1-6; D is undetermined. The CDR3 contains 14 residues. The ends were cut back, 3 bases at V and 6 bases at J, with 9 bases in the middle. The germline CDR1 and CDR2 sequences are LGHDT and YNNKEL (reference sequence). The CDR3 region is CASSHLGGNSPLHF. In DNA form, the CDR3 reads TGTGCCAGCAGCCACCTTGGCGGTAATTCACCCCTCCACTTT.

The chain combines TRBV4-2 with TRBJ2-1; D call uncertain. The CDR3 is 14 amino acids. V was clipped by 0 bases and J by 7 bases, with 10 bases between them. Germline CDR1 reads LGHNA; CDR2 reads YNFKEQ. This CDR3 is CASSQEWVVNEQFF. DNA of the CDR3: TGTGCCAGCAGCCAAGAATGGGTTGTGAATGAGCAGTTCTTC.

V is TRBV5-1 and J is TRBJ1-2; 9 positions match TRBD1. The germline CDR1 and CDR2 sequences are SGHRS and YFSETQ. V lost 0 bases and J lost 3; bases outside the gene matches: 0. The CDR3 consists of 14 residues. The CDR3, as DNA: TGCGCCAGCAGCTTGGGGGACAGGGACTATGGCTACACCTTC. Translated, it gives CASSLGDRDYGYTF.

The CDR3 sequence is CASSLVWGGRYNEQFF. CDR3 nucleotides: TGTGCCAGCTCACTAGTGTGGGGGGGCCGGTACAATGAGCAGTTCTTC. The gene calls are TRBV18 and TRBJ2-1, with D tentatively TRBD2 (7 bases). This CDR3 contains 16 residues. V lost 4 bases and J lost 4, with 17 bases in between. Germline CDR1 reads KGHSH; CDR2 reads LQKENI.

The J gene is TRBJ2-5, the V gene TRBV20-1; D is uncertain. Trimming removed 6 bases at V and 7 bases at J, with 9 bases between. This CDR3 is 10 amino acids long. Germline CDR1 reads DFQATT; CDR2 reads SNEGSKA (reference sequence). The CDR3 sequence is CSAILGTQYF. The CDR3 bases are TGCAGTGCCATCCTTGGGACCCAGTACTTC.

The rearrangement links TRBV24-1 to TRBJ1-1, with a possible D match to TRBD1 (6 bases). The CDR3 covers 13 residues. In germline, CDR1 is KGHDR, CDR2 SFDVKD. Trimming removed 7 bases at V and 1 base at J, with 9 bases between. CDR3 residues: CATRGDKNTEAFF. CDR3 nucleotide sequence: TGTGCCACCAGGGGGGACAAGAACACTGAAGCTTTCTTT.

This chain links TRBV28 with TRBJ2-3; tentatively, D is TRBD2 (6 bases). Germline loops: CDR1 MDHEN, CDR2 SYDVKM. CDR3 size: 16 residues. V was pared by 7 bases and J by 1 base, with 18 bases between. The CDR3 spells CASTNGGSGRTDTQYF. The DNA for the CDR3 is TGTGCCAGCACCAATGGTGGTAGCGGCCGCACAGATACGCAGTATTTT.

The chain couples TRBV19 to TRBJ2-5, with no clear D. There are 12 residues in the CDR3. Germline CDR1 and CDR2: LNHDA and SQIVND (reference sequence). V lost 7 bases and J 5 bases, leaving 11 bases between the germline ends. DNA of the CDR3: TGTGCCAGTATCCGGCGTTTGGAGACCCAGTACTTC. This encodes CASIRRLETQYF.

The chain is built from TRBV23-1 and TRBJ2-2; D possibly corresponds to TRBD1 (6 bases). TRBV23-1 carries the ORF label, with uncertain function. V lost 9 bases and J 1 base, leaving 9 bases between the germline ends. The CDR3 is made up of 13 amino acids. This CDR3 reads CARPGQNTGELFF. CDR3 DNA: TGCGCCAGACCGGGACAGAACACCGGGGAGCTGTTTTTT.

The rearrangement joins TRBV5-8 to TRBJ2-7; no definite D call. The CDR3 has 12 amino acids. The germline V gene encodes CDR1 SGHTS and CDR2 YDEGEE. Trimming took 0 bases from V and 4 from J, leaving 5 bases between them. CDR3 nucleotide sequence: TGTGCCAGCAGCTTGGAGGAATACGAGCAGTACTTC. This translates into CASSLEEYEQYF.